These T cell receptor beta chains were read from a single sample in a study of OX40 agonist ivuxolimab in advanced cancers. Method: immunoSEQ multiplex PCR; TCRdb's copy keeps in-frame clones and lacks some. The table has approximately 89,000 clones, around nine tenths seen once; the top ten hold about 0.29%. Specimen: CD4+ or CD8+ T cells sorted from blood, collected in a trial of the OX40 agonist ivuxolimab. Source of these receptors: an adult with an advanced solid tumor such as melanoma, head and neck, liver or kidney cancer. The CDR3 runs from the conserved cysteine through the conserved F or W.

V gene | CDR3 protein
TRBV7-9 | CASSATTGTYGYTF
TRBV7-9 | CASSWTGGRETQYF
TRBV6-5 | CASSYSNRIGEKLFF
TRBV15 | CATSRPPGARASGGDAYNEQFF
TRBV19 | CASSPGTGHGKLFF
TRBV6-1 | CASSEEGSGGATRTQYF
TRBV18 | CASSPSRGGAYEQYF
TRBV2 | CASSVDGQETQYF
TRBV10-3 | CAISESGGRGSPLHF
TRBV6-1 | CASSEGRYFQPQHF
TRBV4-1 | CASSSRGGGRRTDTQYF
TRBV10-3 | CAISPSLVSNQPQHF
TRBV6-5 | CASSGYGGNTIYF
TRBV10-1 | CASSQGAYNEQFF
TRBV5-4 | CASSLGGQPNEKLFF
TRBV6-5 | CASRRTAPDASLHF
TRBV6-4 | CASSDLDGDTQYF
TRBV5-1 | CASRHSLAGGLYEQFF
TRBV6-6 | CASSTTGQFLQLFF
TRBV7-8 | CASSLTLRNTEAFF
TRBV25-1 | CASSESDSPNSPLHF
TRBV9 | CASSLTGTSQETQYF
TRBV29-1 | CSVVRAGGNEQFF
TRBV5-1 | CASSLVTGYEAEAFF
TRBV19 | CASSIFVGSSTDTQYF
TRBV7-3 | CASSLNSGRETQYF
TRBV6-1 | CASSAGATGPYGYTF
TRBV6-5 | CASSYSPGLALETQYF
TRBV6-1 | CASRRGSNEQFF
TRBV6-6 | CASSTRRGDSLTEAFF
TRBV6-5 | CASTERGRSYNEQFF
TRBV6-5 | CASSYIGDNSPLHF
TRBV5-1 | CASSAGQKETQYF
TRBV2 | CASRGGTHEQYF
TRBV6-4 | CASSDSSGQGASDTEAFF
TRBV30 | CAWNGGGGTGELFF
TRBV6-6 | CASSGAGGGPQHF
TRBV11-2 | CASSPQGVGGTQYF
TRBV4-2 | CASSQDTSFDTQYF
TRBV2 | CASTQRFSGTTFEGGYTF
TRBV18 | CASSRPGQGSLGYTF
TRBV10-3 | CAISNTGGELDSPLHF
TRBV2 | CASTPRGAGGGNTIYF
TRBV19 | CASSIVGLNEQFF
TRBV5-1 | CASSLRVPGQGTRMRTDTQYF
TRBV5-1 | CASGGGISYNEQFF
TRBV5-4 | CASSLGAGGIPYEQYF
TRBV29-1 | CSVEDQTLTVSGANVLTF
TRBV5-5 | CASSGGISNQPQHF
TRBV18 | CASSPSWQLTYEQYF
TRBV7-9 | CASSSGQGTATNEKLFF
TRBV2 | CASTGQAGRGSTEAFF